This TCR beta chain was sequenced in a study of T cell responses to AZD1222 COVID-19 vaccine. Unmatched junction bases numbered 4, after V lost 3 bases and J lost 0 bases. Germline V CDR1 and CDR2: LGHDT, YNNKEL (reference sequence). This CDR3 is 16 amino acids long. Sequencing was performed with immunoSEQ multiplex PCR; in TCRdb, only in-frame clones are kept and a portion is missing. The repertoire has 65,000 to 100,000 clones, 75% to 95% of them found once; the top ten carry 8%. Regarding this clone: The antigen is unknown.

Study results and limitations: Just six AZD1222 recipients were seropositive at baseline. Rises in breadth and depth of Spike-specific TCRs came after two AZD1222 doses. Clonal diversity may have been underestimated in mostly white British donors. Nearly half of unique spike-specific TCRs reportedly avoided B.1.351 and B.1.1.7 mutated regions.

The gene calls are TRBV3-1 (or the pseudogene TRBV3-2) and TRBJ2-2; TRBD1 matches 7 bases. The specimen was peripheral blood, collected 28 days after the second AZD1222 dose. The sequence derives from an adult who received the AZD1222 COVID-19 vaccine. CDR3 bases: TGTGCCAGCAGCCACTCCACAGGGGCGAACACCGGGGAGCTGTTTTTT. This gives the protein CASSHSTGANTGELFF.